Given below is one TCR beta chain in context. The data are from a study of OX40 agonist ivuxolimab in advanced cancers. Produced via immunoSEQ multiplex PCR; TCRdb's table is partial and in-frame only. The data show around 63,000 clones, approximately 90% seen once. The germline V gene has CDR1 ENHRY and CDR2 SYGVKD. Deletions cut 11 bases from V and 3 bases from J, with 13 bases between. The CDR3 is 13 residues long. Patients were ruled out by autoimmune disease history or systemic immunosuppression. The receptor comes from an adult with an advanced solid tumor such as melanoma, head and neck, liver or kidney cancer. The rearrangement links TRBV10-3 to TRBJ1-4; tentatively, D is TRBD1 (6 bases). The sample consisted of CD4+ or CD8+ T cells sorted from blood, taken in a trial of the OX40 agonist ivuxolimab. CDR3 bases: TGTGCCTCGCACAGGGCGCCTAATGAAAAACTGTTTTTT. Translated, it gives CASHRAPNEKLFF.